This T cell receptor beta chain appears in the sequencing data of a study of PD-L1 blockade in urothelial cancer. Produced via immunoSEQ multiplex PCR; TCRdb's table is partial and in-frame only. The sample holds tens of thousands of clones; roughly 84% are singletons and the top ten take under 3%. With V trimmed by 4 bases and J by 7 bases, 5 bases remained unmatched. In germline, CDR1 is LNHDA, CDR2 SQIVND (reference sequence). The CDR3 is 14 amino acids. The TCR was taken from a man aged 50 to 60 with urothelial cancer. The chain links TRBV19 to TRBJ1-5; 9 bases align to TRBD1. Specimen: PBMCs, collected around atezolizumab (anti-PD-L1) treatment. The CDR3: CASSTDRGRQPQHF. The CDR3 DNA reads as TGTGCCAGTAGTACCGACAGGGGGAGGCAGCCCCAGCATTTT.